A selection of T cell receptor beta chains follows, all from one sample in a study of blood T cells in healthy people across ages. TCRdb reprocessed the 5' RACE reads via MiXCR and lists one record per CDR3 protein. The table includes nearly 800,000 distinct CDR3 sequences, roughly 25% detected once. Separately, the same data were catalogued under a study of T cells of mothers and their children.

The sample consisted of blood. The source is a boy aged 5-17 years in good health. Both conserved end residues are part of each CDR3. D genes are given only for firm matches. The size entry is marked missing in some rows and otherwise reads once, few, many or a size class.

V gene	D gene	J gene	clone size	CDR3 protein	CDR3 DNA
TRBV10-3	NA	TRBJ2-2	NA	CAISDLGRGTGELFF	TGTGCCATCAGTGATCTGGGGCGCGGCACCGGGGAGCTGTTTTTT
TRBV7-9	TRBD1	TRBJ2-5	NA	CASSISTGGSRETQYF	TGTGCCAGCAGCATCTCGACAGGGGGCTCCCGGGAGACCCAGTACTTC
TRBV3-1	TRBD2	TRBJ2-7	NA	CASSQRAGQVERYF	TGTGCCAGCAGCCAACGAGCGGGGCAGGTGGAGCGGTACTTC
TRBV28	NA	TRBJ1-6	NA	CASSSNERDASPLHF	TGTGCCAGCAGTTCCAATGAGCGGGATGCTTCACCCCTCCACTTT
TRBV7-9	NA	TRBJ2-7	NA	CASSPAARGGGYEQYF	TGTGCCAGCAGCCCAGCCGCGAGGGGGGGAGGCTACGAGCAGTACTTC
TRBV7-2	NA	TRBJ2-5	once	CASRDGFQETQYF	TGTGCCAGCAGGGACGGGTTTCAAGAGACCCAGTACTTC
TRBV27	NA	TRBJ2-1	NA	CASSSRSGPYNEQLF	TGTGCCAGCAGTTCCCGTAGCGGACCCTACAATGAGCAGCTCTTC
TRBV29-1	NA	TRBJ2-3	NA	CSVRGTITDTQYF	TGCAGCGTACGAGGTACCATTACAGATACGCAGTATTTT
TRBV25-1	NA	TRBJ2-5	few	CASSEPAGLFLQETQYF	TGTGCCAGCAGTGAACCCGCCGGACTGTTTCTACAAGAGACCCAGTACTTC
TRBV28	NA	TRBJ2-7	few	CASSFSHSIVQYF	TGTGCCAGCAGTTTCTCCCACTCAATCGTGCAGTACTTC
TRBV29-1	TRBD2	TRBJ2-1	NA	CSVGLAGGFYNEQFF	TGCAGCGTTGGACTAGCGGGAGGGTTTTACAATGAGCAGTTCTTC
TRBV10-3	NA	TRBJ1-3	NA	CAISPPKSGNTIYF	TGTGCCATCAGTCCCCCCAAATCTGGAAACACCATATATTTT
TRBV7-2	NA	TRBJ2-1	NA	CASSLDGATYNEQFF	TGTGCCAGCAGCTTAGACGGGGCCACCTACAATGAGCAGTTCTTC
TRBV6-2/TRBV6-3	NA	TRBJ2-7	few	CASSYFTGGQTYEQYF	TGTGCCAGCAGTTACTTCACTGGTGGCCAGACCTACGAGCAGTACTTC
TRBV12-3/TRBV12-4	NA	TRBJ2-3	NA	CASSLLVLSTDTQYF	TGTGCCAGCAGTTTACTAGTCCTCTCCACAGATACGCAGTATTTT
TRBV20-1	NA	TRBJ2-1	NA	CSASVGGPRGNEQFF	TGCAGTGCTAGCGTGGGCGGACCTCGGGGGAATGAGCAGTTCTTC
TRBV5-1	TRBD1	TRBJ2-7	NA	CASSTGQAQYEQYF	TGCGCCAGCAGCACCGGACAGGCTCAATACGAGCAGTACTTC
TRBV7-9	NA	TRBJ2-7	NA	CASSTSTAGVYEQYF	TGTGCCAGCAGCACCTCGACAGCGGGTGTCTACGAGCAGTACTTC
TRBV7-9	NA	TRBJ2-5	NA	CASSYLAAGQETQYF	TGTGCCAGCAGCTACCTAGCCGCGGGGCAAGAGACCCAGTACTTC
TRBV27	TRBD1	TRBJ2-1	NA	CASSIRQGFEQFF	TGTGCCAGCAGTATCCGACAGGGTTTTGAGCAGTTCTTC
TRBV28	NA	TRBJ2-3	NA	CASSLDYGLRTDTQYF	TGTGCCAGCAGTTTGGATTACGGACTCCGCACAGATACGCAGTATTTT
TRBV28	NA	TRBJ2-1	NA	CASSLQGGGAYNEQFF	TGTGCCAGCAGTTTACAAGGAGGGGGAGCCTACAATGAGCAGTTCTTC
TRBV25-1	NA	TRBJ2-7	NA	CATGVRSYEQYF	TGTGCCACCGGGGTCCGCTCCTACGAGCAGTACTTC
TRBV12-3/TRBV12-4	NA	TRBJ1-2	few	CASSPTGNTYGYTF	TGTGCCAGCAGTCCCACAGGGAACACCTATGGCTACACCTTC
TRBV6-2/TRBV6-3	NA	TRBJ2-1	few	CASSYGLGKQFF	TGTGCCAGCAGTTACGGCCTGGGGAAGCAGTTCTTC
TRBV6-2/TRBV6-3	TRBD2	TRBJ2-1	few	CASSHPSGGSWEQFF	TGTGCCAGCAGTCACCCTAGCGGGGGGTCGTGGGAGCAGTTCTTC
TRBV20-1	TRBD2	TRBJ2-7	many	CSAAQKRGAYEQYF	TGCAGTGCTGCGCAAAAGCGGGGGGCCTACGAGCAGTACTTC
TRBV3-1	TRBD2	TRBJ2-3	NA	CASSQATFLAGDYTDTQYF	TGTGCCAGCAGCCAAGCGACGTTTCTTGCGGGAGACTACACAGATACGCAGTATTTT
TRBV28	TRBD2	TRBJ2-1	few	CASSLLGTSGPPEQFF	TGTGCCAGCAGTTTATTAGGGACTAGCGGGCCTCCGGAGCAGTTCTTC
TRBV4-3	NA	TRBJ1-6	NA	CASSQDGGGWRPLHF	TGCGCCAGCAGCCAAGATGGGGGGGGTTGGAGGCCCCTCCACTTT
TRBV4-2	TRBD1	TRBJ2-5	few	CASTPTGPGGTQYF	TGTGCCAGCACCCCGACAGGGCCGGGTGGGACCCAGTACTTC
TRBV5-1	NA	TRBJ2-1	few	CASSLEAGAGNEQFF	TGCGCCAGCAGCTTGGAGGCAGGGGCTGGCAATGAGCAGTTCTTC
TRBV24-1	TRBD1	TRBJ1-5	NA	CATSDSTGDKNQPQHF	TGTGCCACCAGTGACTCTACAGGGGACAAGAATCAGCCCCAGCATTTT
TRBV6-1	NA	TRBJ2-3	NA	CASFGLLWTDTQYF	TGTGCCAGTTTTGGGTTGTTGTGGACAGATACGCAGTATTTT
TRBV20-1	NA	TRBJ2-3	NA	CSARFGNPETQYF	TGCAGTGCTAGATTCGGCAACCCAGAGACGCAGTATTTT
TRBV13	NA	TRBJ1-1	few	CASSLGSQGRTEAFF	TGTGCCAGCAGCTTAGGGTCCCAGGGCCGGACTGAAGCTTTCTTT
TRBV12-3/TRBV12-4	NA	TRBJ2-7	NA	CASSPRWRGKNEQYF	TGTGCCAGCAGTCCACGCTGGAGGGGGAAGAACGAGCAGTACTTC
TRBV6-4	NA	TRBJ2-3	few	CASIGSTQYF	TGTGCCAGCATCGGGTCTACGCAGTATTTT
TRBV3-1	TRBD1	TRBJ1-1	once	CASSQVRVTGWTEAFF	TGTGCCAGCAGCCAAGTCCGGGTGACAGGGTGGACTGAAGCTTTCTTT
TRBV28	NA	TRBJ2-7	NA	CASSLLRTDSYEQYF	TGTGCCAGCAGTCTACTTCGGACTGACTCCTACGAGCAGTACTTC
TRBV20-1	NA	TRBJ2-7	NA	CSARPGIRYEQYF	TGCAGTGCTAGGCCAGGGATTAGGTACGAGCAGTACTTC